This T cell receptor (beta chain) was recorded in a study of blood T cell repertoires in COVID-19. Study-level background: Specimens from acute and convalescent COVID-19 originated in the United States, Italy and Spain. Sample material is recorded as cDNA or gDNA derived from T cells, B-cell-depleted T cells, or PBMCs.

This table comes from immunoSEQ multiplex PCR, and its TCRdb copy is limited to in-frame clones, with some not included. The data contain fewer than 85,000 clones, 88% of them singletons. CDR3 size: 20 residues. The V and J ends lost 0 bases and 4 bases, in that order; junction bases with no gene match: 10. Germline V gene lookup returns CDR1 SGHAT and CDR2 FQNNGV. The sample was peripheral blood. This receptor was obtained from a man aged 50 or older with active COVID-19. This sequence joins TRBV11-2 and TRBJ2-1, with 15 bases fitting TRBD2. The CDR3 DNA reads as TGTGCCAGCAGCTTAGAGCGGGGACTAGCGGGGGGCCGGGTATACAATGAGCAGTTCTTC. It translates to CASSLERGLAGGRVYNEQFF. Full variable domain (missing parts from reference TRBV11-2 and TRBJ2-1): EAGVAQSPRYKIIEKRQSVAFWCNPISGHATLYWYQQILGQGPKLLIQFQNNGVVDDSQLPKDRFSAERLKGVDSTLKIQPAKLEDSAVYLCASSLERGLAGGRVYNEQFFGPGTRLTVL.